The 8 T cell receptor beta chains listed next were all sequenced from one sample in a study of response to subunit inactivated influenza vaccine (dated by TCRdb to the late 2010s). Library preparation used RT-PCR. Sequencer: Illumina HiSeq 2500. TCRdb cleaned the public reads at Q25 with fastp, built clones with MiXCR and kept in-frame beta chains. When rows share a CDR3 protein, they turn into one entry using the most common DNA and genes. This sample holds about 780,000 distinct CDR3 sequences; approximately 17% were observed only once. The top ten hold roughly 11% of the sample. Source: PBMCs from blood, taken 5 days after vaccination. These receptors were collected from a man aged 45 to 65 who received an inactivated influenza vaccine. Donor details come from another sample of the same person, matched by shared clones.

This clonotype was seen only a few times. The chain has TRBV9 and TRBJ2-3; the D is unclear. The V gene's germline CDR1 is SGDLS and CDR2 YYNGEE. Trimming stripped 2 bases from V and 0 bases from J, with 7 bases between. The CDR3 extends over 14 amino acids. CDR3 protein: CASSVLGSTDTQYF. The CDR3 nucleotides read TGTGCCAGCAGCGTCCTCGGGAGCACAGATACGCAGTATTTT.

About this clonotype itself: Germline and junction disagree at one end, which may indicate a read error. This chain connects TRBV10-3 to TRBJ2-7; weak D call: TRBD1 (5 bases). The CDR3 totals 14 residues. CDR1 ENHRY and CDR2 SYGVKD come from the germline V gene. The CDR3 region is CAISDSQGTYKQYF. The DNA of the CDR3 is TGTGCCATCAGTGATAGTCAGGGAACCTACAAGCAGTACTTC.

Only a few counts were recorded for this clonotype. The chain is built from TRBV25-1 and TRBJ1-6; possibly TRBD1 for D (6 bases). The CDR3 spans 15 residues. Trimming left V 5 bases short and J 10 bases short, with 18 bases between. Germline CDR1 MGHDK, CDR2 SYGVNS. This CDR3 reads CASSPRQGQGSPLHF. CDR3 coding DNA: TGTGCCAGCAGTCCCCGGCAGGGCCAGGGGTCACCCCTCCACTTT.

A few counts support this clonotype. The CDR3 here is CASGSGTGLMDYGYTF. The CDR3 DNA reads as TGTGCCAGCGGATCCGGGACAGGGCTTATGGATTATGGCTACACCTTC. The chain combines TRBV12-3 or TRBV12-4 with TRBJ1-2, with TRBD1 matching 9 bases. Losses at the gene ends were 8 bases for V and 5 bases for J; bases not matched to a gene: 15. This CDR3 is 16 amino acids long.

The chain is built from TRBV18 and TRBJ2-1; D not resolved. CDR1 KGHSH and CDR2 LQKENI come from the germline V gene. The CDR3 spans 14 residues. The V and J ends lost 7 bases and 4 bases respectively, with 14 bases between them. CDR3 loop: CASFLIGVYNEQFF. The CDR3 DNA is TGTGCCAGCTTCCTGATAGGAGTTTACAATGAGCAGTTCTTC.

The J gene is TRBJ1-5, the V gene TRBV6-1, with a tentative D call TRBD1 (5 bases). V shed 3 bases and J shed 6 bases, with 12 bases lying between them. Germline V lookup: CDR1 MNHNS, CDR2 SASEGT. This CDR3 is built from 14 residues. The CDR3 protein is CASSELLQGQPQHF. The CDR3 coding sequence is TGTGCCAGCAGTGAGCTACTGCAGGGTCAGCCCCAGCATTTT.

The sample holds a few counts of this clonotype. The genes are TRBV7-3 and TRBJ2-1; 8 positions match TRBD2. Germline V gives CDR1 SGHTA, CDR2 FQGTGA. Trimming removed 5 bases from V and 4 bases from J; junction bases left unmatched: 7. This CDR3 is built from 15 residues. The CDR3 nucleotides read TGTGCCAGCAGCCCCGGGACTAGTCCTTACAATGAGCAGTTCTTC. This encodes CASSPGTSPYNEQFF.

This clonotype was counted at least ten times. The chain has TRBV5-1 and TRBJ2-3; D is possibly TRBD2 (6 bases). The CDR3 totals 14 residues. Germline CDR1 reads SGHRS; CDR2 reads YFSETQ. Trimming pared 0 bases from V and 4 bases from J, leaving 9 bases between. CDR3 sequence reads: CASSLVREADTQYF. CDR3 nucleotide sequence: TGCGCCAGCAGCTTGGTCAGGGAGGCAGATACGCAGTATTTT.